This TCR beta chain was observed in a study of blood T cell repertoires in COVID-19. V lost 5 bases to trimming and J lost 5 bases; unmatched junction nucleotides: 9. This CDR3 is built from 16 residues. The V gene's germline CDR1 is SGHDT and CDR2 YYEEEE. TCRdb keeps only in-frame clones here, not all; method: immunoSEQ multiplex PCR. The sample records roughly 74,000 clones, around nine tenths being singletons. The receptor was isolated from a man between 65 and 79 years old with active or convalescent COVID-19. The chain uses TRBV5-6 and TRBJ2-3; TRBD2 matches at 12 bases. Sequencing input: peripheral blood. Here the CDR3 DNA reads TGTGCCAGCAGGCCTGTAGGACTAGCGGGGAAAGATACGCAGTATTTT. Amino acids: CASRPVGLAGKDTQYF.